The next 14 T cell receptor beta chains were all read from a single sample in a study of T cell clonality in common variable immunodeficiency. Sequenced by immunoSEQ multiplex PCR; TCRdb stores in-frame clones only, minus some. This sample carries roughly 43,000 clones, none of them present only once. What was sequenced was peripheral blood mononuclear cells. These receptors were taken from a person aged 18 to 75 in good health.

Many counts were recorded for this clone. The read ends 3 residues early relative to the CDR3; the germline J gene fills the gap. The V and J genes are TRBV7-2 and TRBJ2-1, with D unclear. CDR3 length: 12 residues. CDR1 and CDR2 from the germline V gene are SGHTA and FQGNSA. Trimming removed 3 bases at V and 6 bases at J, with 6 bases between. The sequenced CDR3 bases are TGTGCCAGCAGCTTTTCGTCCAATGAG. Encoded protein: CASSFSSNE. The whole CDR3 sequence reads CASSFSSNEQFF.

This clone was seen many times. The read ends 3 residues before the CDR3 terminus; that terminus is restored from the germline J gene. The rearrangement uses TRBV27 and TRBJ1-1; 8 nucleotides match TRBD1. Germline CDR1 and CDR2: MNHEY and SMNVEV (reference sequence). V gave up 5 bases and J gave up 5 bases; unmatched junction bases: 1. The CDR3 loop spans 12 amino acids. Partial CDR3 DNA: TGTGCCAGCAGTACAGGGGGTACTGAA. Amino acids: CASSTGGTE. Given in full, the CDR3 is CASSTGGTEAFF.

This clone has at least ten counts. The read ends 3 residues before the CDR3 terminus; that terminus is restored from the germline J gene. This chain connects TRBV20-1 to TRBJ2-1, with D tentatively TRBD2 (7 bases). Trimming pared 7 bases from V and 3 bases from J, leaving 13 bases between. CDR3 length: 13 amino acids. Germline values: CDR1 DFQATT, CDR2 SNEGSKA (reference sequence). The CDR3 here is CSVKGGGYNEQFF. CDR3 DNA, as far as it was read: TGCAGTGTCAAAGGGGGGGGCTACAATGAG.

This clone was picked up many times. With the read ending 3 residues before the CDR3 end, the germline J gene is used to fill in that end. J is TRBJ1-6 and V is TRBV19; possible D gene TRBD1, 6 bases. The CDR3 has 15 residues. V lost 5 bases and J lost 5, with 13 bases in between. Germline CDR1 reads LNHDA; CDR2 reads SQIVND (reference sequence). Here the CDR3 reads CASSPSTGDNSPLHF. The sequenced part of the CDR3 DNA is TGTGCCAGTAGTCCTTCGACAGGCGATAATTCACCC.

In this sample, this clone turned up many times. Sequencing ends 3 residues short of the CDR3 end; the germline J gene provides the rest. This chain joins TRBV3-1 (or the pseudogene TRBV3-2) and TRBJ2-3, with 10 bases that match TRBD2. CDR3 length: 18 residues. V lost 4 bases to trimming and J lost 4 bases; unmatched junction nucleotides: 14. Germline V CDR1 and CDR2: LGHDT, YNNKEL (reference sequence). CDR3 DNA, as far as it was read: TGTGCCAGCAGCCTGCGGACTAGCGGTTTTTCCAGCGCAGATACG. This encodes CASSLRTSGFSSADT. The full CDR3 protein is CASSLRTSGFSSADTQYF.

Details on this clone: The CDR3 end lies 3 residues beyond the end of the read and is filled in from the germline J gene. This sequence joins TRBV18 and TRBJ1-2, with 9 bases that match TRBD1. The length of the CDR3 is 14 residues. Germline loops: CDR1 KGHSH, CDR2 LQKENI. The sequenced part of the CDR3 DNA is TGTGCCAGCTCACCCGGGACAGGGCCCTACGAC. As protein: CASSPGTGPYD. In full, the CDR3 reads CASSPGTGPYDYTF.

This clone has at least ten counts. The sequenced fragment ends 3 residues before the CDR3 boundary, so the rest is inferred from the germline J gene. The chain uses TRBV5-4 and TRBJ2-5; 10 positions agree with TRBD2. With 0 bases clipped from V and 1 base from J, the junction kept 3 bases outside the gene matches. Germline CDR1 and CDR2: SGHNT and YYREEE (reference sequence). The CDR3 is 16 residues long. CDR3 region: CASSLVLAGGQETQYF. CDR3 DNA, as far as it was read: TGTGCCAGCAGCTTGGTTTTAGCGGGGGGCCAAGAGACC.

Ten or more counts support this clone. The CDR3 end lies 3 residues beyond the end of the read and is filled in from the germline J gene. V is TRBV19 and J is TRBJ2-5, with D possibly TRBD2 on 6 matching bases. The CDR3 is 16 residues long. V shed 4 bases and J shed 3 bases, with 18 bases lying between them. Germline V CDR1 and CDR2: LNHDA, SQIVND (reference sequence). The CDR3 sequence: CASSKRWREGKETQYF. The DNA read from the CDR3 is TGTGCCAGTAGTAAAAGGTGGCGGGAAGGGAAAGAGACC.

This clone showed up many times. The sequenced CDR3 bases are TGTGCCAGCTCACCAGCCGGGCCTCAGGGGGGCGAG. This translates into CASSPAGPQGGE. In full, the CDR3 reads CASSPAGPQGGEQYF. This rearrangement joins TRBV18 to TRBJ2-7; TRBD1 might be the D (7 bases). The read gets to within 3 residues of the CDR3 end, and the germline J gene fills in the rest. CDR1 KGHSH and CDR2 LQKENI come from the germline V gene. The CDR3 runs 15 residues. Deletions cut 2 bases from V and 6 bases from J, with 17 bases between.

This clone has at least ten counts. With the read ending 3 residues before the CDR3 end, the germline J gene is used to fill in that end. This sample includes further DNA sequences coding for the same CDR3. The V gene is TRBV18, the J gene TRBJ2-7; D uncertain. Germline loops: CDR1 KGHSH, CDR2 LQKENI. The CDR3 totals 16 residues. V was cut by 3 bases and J by 4 bases, with 19 bases left in between. The CDR3 DNA, read in part, is TGTGCCAGCTCACCCAGTTCTGAATTTTCCCAATACGAG. Translated: CASSPSSEFSQYE. The full CDR3 is CASSPSSEFSQYEQYF.

This clone has at least ten counts. The read terminates 3 residues before the CDR3 end, so the remaining end is supplied by the germline J gene. The J gene is TRBJ1-2, the V gene TRBV7-2; D is unclear. Germline loops: CDR1 SGHTA, CDR2 FQGNSA. The germline V and J ends were trimmed by 3 bases and 2 bases, with 4 bases remaining between them. The CDR3 extends over 12 amino acids. The CDR3 sequence: CASSLSNYGYTF. The CDR3 bases that were read are TGTGCCAGCAGCTTGTCAAACTATGGC.

This clone was seen many times. The read terminates 3 residues before the CDR3 end, so the remaining end is supplied by the germline J gene. The rearrangement uses TRBV2 and TRBJ1-2; D possibly corresponds to TRBD1 (5 bases). The CDR3 is 13 residues long. CDR1 is SNHLY and CDR2 is FYNNEI in the germline V gene. V lost 5 bases and J 4 bases, leaving 11 bases between the germline ends. CDR3 sequence: CASSRDSPYGYTF. The covered CDR3 bases are TGTGCCAGCAGTCGAGACAGTCCCTATGGC.

There are many counts of this clone. The CDR3 bases that were read are TGTGCCAGCAGTTTAACCCGAGGACTAGCGGCGGTCCGGGTTAACGAG. This sequence encodes CASSLTRGLAAVRVNE. The CDR3, in full, reads CASSLTRGLAAVRVNEQYF. This chain joins TRBV28 and TRBJ2-7; 10 bases are shared with TRBD2. The read ends 3 residues before the CDR3 terminus; that terminus is restored from the germline J gene. V lost 2 bases to trimming and J lost 5 bases; unmatched junction nucleotides: 18. This CDR3 is built from 19 residues. Germline CDR1 is MDHEN and CDR2 is SYDVKM.

Ten or more counts support this clone. The sequenced part of the CDR3 DNA is TGTGCCAGCAGACAGGGTTGGTACACTGAA. Translating it yields CASRQGWYTE. In full, the CDR3 is CASRQGWYTEAFF. The chain recombines TRBV6-2 or TRBV6-3 with TRBJ1-1; D might be TRBD1 (6 bases). From the germline J gene comes the end of the CDR3, since the read stops 3 residues before it. The CDR3 has 13 residues. Trimming pared 6 bases from V and 3 bases from J, leaving 11 bases between. Per germline, CDR1 MNHEY and CDR2 SVGEGT.